The 31 T cell receptor delta chains listed next were all sequenced from one sample in a study of gamma-delta chains in newborns, infants, children. TCRdb called clones from the reads again using CATT. This table holds some 3,000 delta-chain clones, around 1.2% found once. Source material: blood. These receptors were obtained from a child who was a newborn, infant or young child, either healthy, febrile or measles-vaccinated (not recorded which).

With respect to this clone: The protein held in TCRdb is that of a much larger clone and does not match this DNA's translation at residue 11, likely because of a read error; the protein shown is translated from the DNA. The chain is built from TRDV2 and TRDJ3; the match to TRDD3 covers 11 bases. The CDR3 is made up of 18 amino acids. CDR1 is GEAIGNYY, CDR2 EKD, per germline. CDR3 DNA: TGTGCCTGTGACACCTGGGGGATACGCTCCTGTGACACCCGACAGATGTTTTTC. Amino acids: CACDTWGIRSCDTRQMFF.

On this clone: Only one base separates this from a far larger clonotype, so it likely reflects a read error. Other DNA sequences from this sample encode an identical CDR3 as well. V usage is TRDV2 and J usage is TRDJ3; 8 positions match TRDD3. Germline loops: CDR1 GEAIGNYY, CDR2 EKD. The CDR3 contains 20 residues. The CDR3 DNA reads as TGTGCCTGTGACACCGGGCCAAACTGGGGGCCCTCCTGGGACACCCGGCAGATGTTTTTC. Protein product: CACDTGPNWGPSWDTRQMFF.

This clone came up a few times. With a much larger clone just one base away, this may be a read error. At the DNA level, this CDR3 is encoded by other sequences in the same sample as well. The J gene is TRDJ3, the V gene TRDV2, with TRDD3 identical over 11 bases. CDR3 size: 19 residues. CDR1 and CDR2 (germline): GEAIGNYY, EKD. With 0 bases clipped from V and 1 base from J, the junction kept 4 bases outside the gene matches. The CDR3 loop reads CACDTVLGDSSWDTRQMFF. The CDR3, as DNA: TGTGCCTGTGACACCGTACTGGGGGATAGTTCCTGGGACACCCGACAGATGTTTTTC.

This clone has more than one count but fewer than ten. The TCRdb protein, from a much larger clone, departs from this DNA's translation at residue 11, likely by read error; the protein shown derives from the DNA. This sample also contains other DNA sequences that code for the same CDR3. This chain joins TRDV2 and TRDJ3, with 10 bases lining up with TRDD3. The CDR3 is made up of 18 amino acids. Per the germline V gene, CDR1 is GEAIGNYY and CDR2 is EKD. CDR3 protein: CACDTGGYASRDTRQMFF. The CDR3 bases are TGTGCCTGTGACACCGGGGGATACGCCTCCCGGGACACCCGACAGATGTTTTTC.

This clone is categorized as large. The same CDR3 arises from other DNA sequences in this sample as well. The chain is built from TRDV2 and TRDJ3, with 9 bases lining up with TRDD3. CDR3 length: 18 residues. The germline V gene has CDR1 GEAIGNYY and CDR2 EKD. With V trimmed by 0 bases and J by 0 bases, 2 bases remained unmatched. CDR3 in DNA: TGTGCCTGTGACACCGGGGGATACAGCTCCTGGGACACCCGACAGATGTTTTTC. It yields the protein CACDTGGYSSWDTRQMFF.

The V gene is TRDV2, the J gene TRDJ1; D unresolved. V dropped 7 bases and J dropped 0 bases, with 11 bases sitting between them. The CDR3 runs 13 residues. Per germline, CDR1 GEAIGNYY and CDR2 EKD. CDR3 residues: CACASPYTDKLIF. CDR3 nucleotides: TGTGCCTGCGCCTCCCCTTACACCGATAAACTCATCTTT.

Within the sample, this clone is medium-sized. A much larger clone differs from this one at a single base, so this may be a read error. In the same sample, other DNA sequences code for this CDR3. The rearrangement links TRDV2 to TRDJ2, with TRDD3 identical over 10 bases. CDR1 and CDR2 from the germline V gene are GEAIGNYY and EKD. The length of the CDR3 is 16 residues. CDR3 residues: CACDTVGDTLTAQLFF. CDR3 sequence (DNA): TGTGCCTGTGACACCGTGGGGGATACTTTGACAGCCCAACTCTTCTTT.

About this clone itself: The protein TCRdb gives is from a much larger clone and does not agree with this DNA's translation at residue 8, likely a read error; the protein shown here comes from the DNA. Here the CDR3 DNA reads TGTGCCTGTGACAGATGGGGGGTACGCTGGGACACCCGACAGATGTTTTTC. This translates into CACDRWGVRWDTRQMFF. The gene calls are TRDV2 and TRDJ3, with TRDD3 as a possible D gene (6 bases). V lost 2 bases to trimming and J lost 3 bases, with 13 bases between them. CDR1 is GEAIGNYY, CDR2 EKD, per germline. There are 17 residues in the CDR3.

This clone was recorded a few times. The protein in TCRdb stems from a much larger clone and differs at residue 11 from this DNA's translation, likely a read error; here the protein is translated from the DNA. This chain uses TRDV2 with TRDJ2; 13 bases map to TRDD3. Germline V gives CDR1 GEAIGNYY, CDR2 EKD. V dropped 3 bases and J dropped 12; count of bases not matched to a gene: 6. There are 14 residues in the CDR3. For the CDR3, the DNA is TGTGCCTGTGACCTACTGGGGGATACGGCAAAACTCTTCTTT. It specifies CACDLLGDTAKLFF.

This clone was picked up a small number of times. This could be a read error, since a much larger clone is one nucleotide away. In the same sample, other DNA sequences code for this CDR3. The rearrangement uses TRDV2 and TRDJ3, with 7 bases identical to TRDD3. The germline CDR1 and CDR2 sequences are GEAIGNYY and EKD. The CDR3 contains 16 residues. The CDR3 here is CACDTWGTWDTRQMFF. The CDR3 DNA is TGTGCCTGTGACACCTGGGGGACCTGGGACACCCGCCAGATGTTTTTC.

The sample holds a few counts of this clone. A junction end diverges from the germline sequence, so it may reflect a read error. Other DNA sequences from this sample encode an identical CDR3 as well. The gene calls are TRDV2 and TRDJ2; a weak D match, TRDD3 (6 bases). Germline V gives CDR1 GEAIGNYY, CDR2 EKD. The CDR3 contains 18 residues. The CDR3 spells CARDPGGDPFSRTAQLFF. The CDR3 DNA is TGTGCCCGTGACCCGGGTGGGGATCCATTCTCCCGGACGGCACAACTCTTCTTT.

Only a few counts were recorded for this clone. This is likely an artifact of a read error, given a far larger clone one base away. The chain couples TRDV2 to TRDJ3; 7 bases match TRDD3. Germline values: CDR1 GEAIGNYY, CDR2 EKD. This CDR3 spans 20 amino acids. CDR3 sequence reads: CARDNLAGGGSSWDTRQMFF. The CDR3, as DNA: TGTGCCCGTGATAACCTTGCTGGGGGCGGGAGCTCCTGGGACACCCGACAGATGTTTTTC.

On this clone: Sequence at one end of the junction differs from germline and may be a read error. The V and J genes are TRDV2 and TRDJ2; 9 nucleotides agree with TRDD3. The CDR3 length is 18 residues. The germline V gene encodes CDR1 GEAIGNYY and CDR2 EKD. The CDR3 protein is CACDNVLGDTSLAAQLFF. CDR3 bases: TGTGCCTGTGACAACGTACTGGGGGACACGAGTTTGGCAGCACAACTCTTCTTT.

To note about this clone: This DNA's translation differs at residue 4 from TCRdb's protein, which comes from a much larger clone; a read error is likely, and the protein shown is translated from the DNA. The V gene is TRDV2, the J gene TRDJ2, with 9 bases identical to TRDD3. This CDR3 is built from 16 residues. CDR1 GEAIGNYY and CDR2 EKD come from the germline V gene. V was clipped by 5 bases and J by 0 bases; unmatched bases: 6. The CDR3 sequence is CACGVLGEALTAQLFF. CDR3 nucleotides: TGTGCCTGTGGCGTACTGGGGGAAGCTTTGACAGCACAACTCTTCTTT.

This clone was detected a few times. The protein TCRdb lists belongs to a much larger clone and differs from this DNA's translation at residue 9, which points to a read error; the protein shown is made from the DNA. V and J are TRDV2 and TRDJ2; TRDD3 matches 9 bases. V was clipped by 3 bases and J by 4 bases; unmatched bases: 5. The CDR3 consists of 15 residues. Germline loops: CDR1 GEAIGNYY, CDR2 EKD. The CDR3 here is CACDALGDATAQLFF. CDR3 DNA: TGTGCCTGTGACGCTCTGGGGGATGCGACAGCACAACTCTTCTTT.

In its sample, this clone was seen a few times. A junction end diverges from the germline sequence, so it may reflect a read error. The CDR3 DNA reads as TGTGCCTGCGACACCGTACCGGGGGATTTTTCCTGGGACACCCGACAGATGTTTTTC. Protein sequence: CACDTVPGDFSWDTRQMFF. The chain uses TRDV2 and TRDJ3; 7 nucleotides agree with TRDD3. The CDR3 consists of 19 residues. Germline-derived CDR1 and CDR2 are GEAIGNYY and EKD.

This clone was seen a few times. TCRdb assigns this DNA the protein of a much larger clone, which departs from its translation at residue 12; this likely reflects a read error, and the protein shown comes from translating the DNA. The chain couples TRDV2 to TRDJ3; 7 nucleotides match TRDD3. Germline-derived CDR1 and CDR2 are GEAIGNYY and EKD. The CDR3 loop spans 14 amino acids. CDR3 loop: CACDTVGDTRQTFF. CDR3 coding DNA: TGTGCCTGTGACACCGTGGGGGACACCCGACAGACGTTTTTC.

This clone has just a few counts. The protein held in TCRdb is that of a much larger clone and does not match this DNA's translation at residue 9, likely because of a read error; the protein shown is translated from the DNA. The chain employs TRDV2 and TRDJ3, with 7 bases identical to TRDD3. CDR3 length: 18 residues. Germline lookup yields CDR1 GEAIGNYY and CDR2 EKD. Germline trimming cut 4 bases from V and 0 bases from J; bases unmatched to any gene: 8. DNA for the CDR3: TGTGCCTGTGATCCCGTACTGGGGAACTCCTGGGACACCCGACAGATGTTTTTC. This sequence encodes CACDPVLGNSWDTRQMFF.

Note on this clone: A far more abundant clone sits one base away, making this likely a read error. The chain has TRDV2 and TRDJ3; 7 nucleotides match TRDD3. Unmatched junction bases numbered 22, after V lost 3 bases and J lost 0 bases. The germline V gene has CDR1 GEAIGNYY and CDR2 EKD. The CDR3 is 23 residues long. CDR3 residues: CACDAIIAGGLRKSSWDTRQMFF. Here the CDR3 DNA reads TGTGCCTGTGACGCGATCATTGCTGGGGGTCTGAGGAAGAGCTCCTGGGACACCCGACAGATGTTTTTC.

About this clone itself: TCRdb attributes to this sequence the protein of a much larger clone, which differs from the DNA translation at residue 5; a read error is likely, and the protein displayed is translated from the DNA. The chain is built from TRDV2 and TRDJ3, with D unresolved. This CDR3 comprises 17 residues. Per the germline V gene, CDR1 is GEAIGNYY and CDR2 is EKD. The V and J ends lost 3 bases and 3 bases respectively, with 14 bases between them. CDR3 in amino acids: CACDDVGVRWDTRQMFF. CDR3 DNA sequence: TGTGCCTGTGACGATGTAGGGGTACGCTGGGACACCCGACAGATGTTTTTC.

About this clone itself: The TCRdb record carries a much larger clone's protein, which differs from this DNA's translation at residue 7; a read error is the likely cause, and the protein listed here is the DNA translation. This sequence joins TRDV2 and TRDJ2; D unclear. V lost 0 bases and J lost 4, with 17 bases in between. The CDR3 covers 17 residues. Germline V gene sequence: CDR1 GEAIGNYY, CDR2 EKD. CDR3 in amino acids: CACDTDHPARGTAQLFF. In DNA, the CDR3 is TGTGCCTGTGACACCGATCATCCCGCTAGGGGGACAGCACAACTCTTCTTT.

Points on this clone: The TCRdb record carries a much larger clone's protein, which differs from this DNA's translation at residue 12; a read error is the likely cause, and the protein listed here is the DNA translation. V is TRDV2 and J is TRDJ3, with TRDD3 matching over 13 bases. This CDR3 comprises 22 residues. Trimming removed 2 bases from V and 0 bases from J; junction bases left unmatched: 12. Looked up from germline, CDR1 is GEAIGNYY and CDR2 is EKD. Here the CDR3 reads CACDKVLGDTRGPSWDTRQMFF. The DNA of the CDR3 is TGTGCCTGTGACAAAGTACTGGGGGATACGCGGGGACCCTCCTGGGACACCCGACAGATGTTTTTC.

In its sample, this clone was seen a few times. The protein held in TCRdb is that of a much larger clone and does not match this DNA's translation at residue 4, likely because of a read error; the protein shown is translated from the DNA. This rearrangement joins TRDV2 to TRDJ3, with 8 bases lining up with TRDD3. Trimming cost V 5 bases and J 0 bases; bases outside gene matches: 2. Germline V gene sequence: CDR1 GEAIGNYY, CDR2 EKD. This CDR3 has 16 residues. The CDR3 region has the DNA TGTGCCTGTGCCTGGGGGAGCTCCTGGGACACCCGACAGATGTTTTTC. Protein sequence: CACAWGSSWDTRQMFF.

This clone was seen only a few times. The protein given by TCRdb reflects a much larger clone and differs at residue 9 from this DNA's translation, likely from a read error; the protein shown is the DNA's translation. This CDR3 reads CACDTVWGNSWDTRQMFF. CDR3 bases: TGTGCCTGTGACACCGTCTGGGGGAACTCCTGGGACACCCGACAGATGTTTTTC. The V and J genes are TRDV2 and TRDJ3; 8 nucleotides match TRDD3. V was clipped by 0 bases and J by 0 bases; unmatched bases: 3. This CDR3 comprises 18 residues. Germline assignment: CDR1 GEAIGNYY and CDR2 EKD.

This clone is deemed large. This CDR3 is also generated by other DNA sequences in the sample. This sequence joins TRDV2 and TRDJ3; 11 positions match TRDD3. The CDR3 contains 18 residues. Losses at the gene ends were 0 bases for V and 0 bases for J; bases not matched to a gene: 0. The germline V gene has CDR1 GEAIGNYY and CDR2 EKD. CDR3 protein: CACDTWGIRSWDTRQMFF. Written as DNA, the CDR3 is TGTGCCTGTGACACCTGGGGGATACGCTCCTGGGACACCCGACAGATGTTTTTC.

In the case of this clone: For this DNA, TCRdb reports the protein of a much larger clone, which diverges at residue 10, most likely from a read error; the protein presented here is translated directly from the DNA. This chain links TRDV2 with TRDJ1, with 13 bases identical to TRDD3. V shed 4 bases, J shed 1 base, and the junction held 5 bases outside the gene matches. There are 16 residues in the CDR3. The germline V gene has CDR1 GEAIGNYY and CDR2 EKD. The CDR3 here is CACDILGDTRTDKLIF. The CDR3 region has the DNA TGTGCCTGTGATATACTGGGGGATACGCGCACCGATAAACTCATCTTT.

As to this clone: A far larger clone lies a single base away; this is likely a read error. The chain recombines TRDV2 with TRDJ3, with 11 bases fitting TRDD3. The CDR3 extends over 20 amino acids. With V trimmed by 1 base and J by 2 bases, 9 bases remained unmatched. CDR1 is GEAIGNYY and CDR2 is EKD in the germline V gene. CDR3 bases: TGTGCCTGTGACACTTTTACCGTTGGGGGATACGCCTGGGACACCCGACAGATGTTTTTC. As protein: CACDTFTVGGYAWDTRQMFF.

This clone was detected a few times. J is TRDJ2 and V is TRDV2, with 13 bases that match TRDD3. Trimming at V came to 2 bases and at J to 4 bases, leaving 6 bases not matched to a gene. The germline V gene encodes CDR1 GEAIGNYY and CDR2 EKD. The CDR3 loop spans 17 amino acids. Here the CDR3 DNA reads TGTGCCTGTGACATCGACTGGGGGATACGGTCGACAGCACAACTCTTCTTT. Translation gives CACDIDWGIRSTAQLFF.

This clone was seen only a few times. For this DNA, TCRdb reports the protein of a much larger clone, which diverges at residue 6, most likely from a read error; the protein presented here is translated directly from the DNA. The V gene is TRDV2, the J gene TRDJ3; maybe TRDD3 (6 bases). Trimming pared 3 bases from V and 0 bases from J, leaving 11 bases between. CDR3 length: 17 residues. CDR1 is GEAIGNYY and CDR2 is EKD in the germline V gene. The CDR3 reads CACDYRGSSWDTRQMFF. DNA for the CDR3: TGTGCCTGTGACTACCGGGGGAGCTCCTGGGACACCCGACAGATGTTTTTC.

This clone is judged medium-sized. Possible read error: a much larger clone is one base away. The rearrangement uses TRDV2 and TRDJ1, with 10 bases identical to TRDD3. Germline CDR1 is GEAIGNYY and CDR2 is EKD. The CDR3 is 19 amino acids. The CDR3 sequence: CACDPLTGGSDPDTDNLIF. CDR3 DNA sequence: TGTGCCTGTGACCCTCTTACTGGGGGATCGGATCCCGACACCGATAACCTCATCTTT.

Note on this clone: A far more abundant clone sits one base away, making this likely a read error. Additional DNA sequences in this sample encode the identical CDR3. The DNA for the CDR3 is TGTGCCTGTGACACTGGGATTACTGGGGGAATGAGCTCCTGGGACACCCGACAGATGTTTTTC. It specifies CACDTGITGGMSSWDTRQMFF. V usage is TRDV2 and J usage is TRDJ3; TRDD3 aligns across 9 bases. Germline CDR1 reads GEAIGNYY; CDR2 reads EKD. This CDR3 spans 21 amino acids. J was trimmed by 0 bases and V by 1 base; bases with no gene match: 12.